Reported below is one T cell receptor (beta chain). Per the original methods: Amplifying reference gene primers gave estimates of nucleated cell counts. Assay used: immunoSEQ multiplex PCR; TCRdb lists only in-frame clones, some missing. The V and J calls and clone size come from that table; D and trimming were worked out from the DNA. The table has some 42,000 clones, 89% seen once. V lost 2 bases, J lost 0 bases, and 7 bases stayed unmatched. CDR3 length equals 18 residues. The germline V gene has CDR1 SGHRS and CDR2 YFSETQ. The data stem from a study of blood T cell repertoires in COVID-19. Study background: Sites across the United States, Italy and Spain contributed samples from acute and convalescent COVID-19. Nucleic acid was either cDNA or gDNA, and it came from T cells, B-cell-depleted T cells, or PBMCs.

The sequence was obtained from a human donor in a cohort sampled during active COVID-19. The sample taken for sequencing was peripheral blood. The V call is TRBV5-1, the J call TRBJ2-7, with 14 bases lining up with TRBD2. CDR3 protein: CASSFRTSGGPSSYEQYF. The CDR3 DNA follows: TGCGCCAGCAGCTTCAGGACTAGCGGGGGGCCTAGCTCCTACGAGCAGTACTTC.